The rows below give T cell receptor beta chains drawn from one sample of a study of CD8 T cells in ankylosing spondylitis. TCRdb reanalysed the 5' RACE reads using MiXCR and keeps one entry per CDR3 protein. Of 150,000 to 200,000 distinct CDR3 sequences listed, about 32% are singletons. The sample was synovial fluid, either unsorted or a sorted T cell fraction (not recorded which). These TCRs come from a male donor with ankylosing spondylitis. CDR3s include the opening cysteine and the closing phenylalanine or tryptophan. Fields, in order: clone size, V gene, J gene, D gene, CDR3 protein, CDR3 DNA. A D gene is named only where the DNA matches it firmly. Not all rows give a size; the values are once, few, many and, for expanded clones, a class.

size: few
V: TRBV2
J: TRBJ1-2
D: .
CDR3: CASRGSGYGYTF
DNA: TGTGCCAGCAGGGGTTCGGGCTATGGCTACACCTTC

size: .
V: TRBV29-1
J: TRBJ1-5
D: TRBD1
CDR3: CSVERLGQGVTSNQPQHF
DNA: TGCAGCGTTGAGAGGCTGGGACAGGGGGTGACGAGCAATCAGCCCCAGCATTTT

size: many
V: TRBV20-1
J: TRBJ2-1
D: .
CDR3: CSARDGGTGERSSYNEQFF
DNA: TGCAGTGCTAGAGACGGGGGGACAGGCGAAAGAAGCTCCTACAATGAGCAGTTCTTC

size: .
V: TRBV12-3/TRBV12-4
J: TRBJ2-1
D: TRBD2
CDR3: CASSSTSGGASEQFF
DNA: TGTGCCAGCAGTTCCACTAGCGGGGGGGCCTCGGAGCAGTTCTTC

size: .
V: TRBV29-1
J: TRBJ2-7
D: .
CDR3: CSVVGEQYF
DNA: TGCAGCGTTGTTGGAGAGCAGTACTTC

size: .
V: TRBV7-3
J: TRBJ2-3
D: TRBD1
CDR3: CASSQLGGQFTQYF
DNA: TGTGCCAGCAGCCAACTAGGGGGACAGTTTACGCAGTATTTT

size: few
V: TRBV11-2
J: TRBJ2-3
D: .
CDR3: CASTPGGTQYF
DNA: TGTGCCAGCACCCCCGGTGGTACGCAGTATTTT

size: .
V: TRBV7-9
J: TRBJ2-5
D: TRBD2
CDR3: CASSLWPGGEETQYF
DNA: TGTGCCAGCAGCTTATGGCCGGGGGGAGAGGAGACCCAGTACTTC

size: .
V: TRBV29-1
J: TRBJ2-5
D: TRBD1
CDR3: CSVGFQDRGRDQYF
DNA: TGCAGCGTTGGCTTCCAGGACAGGGGAAGGGACCAGTACTTC

size: .
V: TRBV20-1
J: TRBJ2-7
D: TRBD1
CDR3: CSARRTGAYEQYF
DNA: TGCAGTGCCCGCAGGACAGGGGCCTACGAGCAGTACTTC

size: few
V: TRBV7-2
J: TRBJ2-7
D: .
CDR3: CASSLEAGSRNEQYF
DNA: TGTGCCAGCAGCTTAGAAGCGGGCAGCAGAAACGAGCAGTACTTC

size: few
V: TRBV12-3/TRBV12-4
J: TRBJ1-5
D: .
CDR3: CASSLRGVGQPQHF
DNA: TGTGCCAGCAGTTTAAGGGGGGTGGGTCAGCCCCAGCATTTT

size: few
V: TRBV5-1
J: TRBJ2-7
D: .
CDR3: CASSPGPIRAYEQYF
DNA: TGCGCCAGCAGCCCCGGACCGATAAGGGCCTACGAGCAGTACTTC

size: .
V: TRBV7-2
J: TRBJ2-3
D: .
CDR3: CASQLGLTDTQYF
DNA: TGTGCCAGTCAACTAGGGCTAACAGATACGCAGTATTTT

size: many
V: TRBV5-1
J: TRBJ2-2
D: .
CDR3: CASSLVPGTGELFF
DNA: TGCGCCAGCAGCTTGGTTCCCGGGACCGGGGAGCTGTTTTTT

size: .
V: TRBV7-2
J: TRBJ1-4
D: TRBD1
CDR3: CASSSQGEKLFF
DNA: TGTGCCAGCAGCTCACAGGGGGAAAAACTGTTTTTT

size: many
V: TRBV4-1
J: TRBJ2-1
D: TRBD1
CDR3: CASSQDRGQDEQFF
DNA: TGCGCCAGCAGCCAAGATCGCGGACAGGATGAGCAGTTCTTC

size: .
V: TRBV7-2
J: TRBJ2-5
D: .
CDR3: CASSRAVSPAQETQYF
DNA: TGTGCCAGCAGCCGTGCGGTATCACCAGCCCAAGAGACCCAGTACTTC

size: many
V: TRBV12-3/TRBV12-4
J: TRBJ1-2
D: .
CDR3: CASTMSLWGFGYTF
DNA: TGTGCCAGCACCATGTCCCTGTGGGGGTTTGGCTACACCTTC

size: many
V: TRBV7-2
J: TRBJ2-1
D: .
CDR3: CASSFTVAMGNEQFF
DNA: TGTGCCAGCAGTTTTACAGTGGCAATGGGCAATGAGCAGTTCTTC

size: many
V: TRBV6-1
J: TRBJ2-5
D: .
CDR3: CASRRGGGETQYF
DNA: TGTGCCAGCAGGCGGGGAGGAGGAGAGACCCAGTACTTC

size: .
V: TRBV7-9
J: TRBJ1-1
D: .
CDR3: CASSLADRRNTEAFF
DNA: TGTGCCAGCAGCTTAGCGGACAGAAGGAACACTGAAGCTTTCTTT

size: .
V: TRBV28
J: TRBJ2-6
D: .
CDR3: CASSFSYDRVGLSGANVLTF
DNA: TGTGCCAGCAGTTTCTCTTACGACAGGGTGGGACTCTCTGGGGCCAACGTCCTGACTTTC

size: .
V: TRBV6-5
J: TRBJ1-3
D: .
CDR3: CASSYSIAIGNTIYF
DNA: TGTGCCAGCAGTTACTCGATCGCAATCGGAAACACCATATATTTT

size: .
V: TRBV7-3
J: TRBJ1-6
D: .
CDR3: CASSLNSVNSPLHF
DNA: TGTGCCAGCAGCTTAAACTCGGTGAATTCACCCCTCCACTTT

size: many
V: TRBV5-1
J: TRBJ1-4
D: .
CDR3: CASSLGGVSREKLFF
DNA: TGCGCCAGCAGCTTGGGTGGGGTGTCAAGGGAAAAACTGTTTTTT

size: few
V: TRBV18
J: TRBJ1-1
D: .
CDR3: CASSPNIKNTEAFF
DNA: TGTGCCAGCTCACCGAACATAAAGAACACTGAAGCTTTCTTT

size: .
V: TRBV10-3
J: TRBJ1-1
D: .
CDR3: CAISVGQWNTEAFF
DNA: TGTGCCATCAGTGTCGGCCAGTGGAACACTGAAGCTTTCTTT

size: .
V: TRBV4-1
J: TRBJ2-5
D: TRBD1
CDR3: CASSQEVTGRETQYF
DNA: TGCGCCAGCAGCCAAGAGGTGACAGGGAGAGAGACCCAGTACTTC

size: .
V: TRBV9
J: TRBJ2-7
D: .
CDR3: CAQRQPGKIHEQYF
DNA: TGTGCCCAACGGCAGCCAGGGAAGATCCACGAGCAGTACTTC

size: many
V: TRBV18
J: TRBJ2-1
D: TRBD2
CDR3: CASSPTSGKHNEQFF
DNA: TGTGCCAGCTCACCGACTAGCGGGAAACATAATGAGCAGTTCTTC

size: .
V: TRBV20-1
J: TRBJ1-4
D: .
CDR3: CSAEWDQNEKLFF
DNA: TGCAGTGCCGAATGGGACCAAAATGAAAAACTGTTTTTT

size: .
V: TRBV7-2
J: TRBJ2-7
D: .
CDR3: CASSSPPAGVYEQYF
DNA: TGTGCCAGCAGCTCCCCCCCGGCGGGTGTTTACGAGCAGTACTTC

size: few
V: TRBV5-1
J: TRBJ2-5
D: TRBD1
CDR3: CASSFGRDRAETQYF
DNA: TGCGCCAGCAGCTTCGGGCGGGACAGGGCCGAGACCCAGTACTTC

size: few
V: TRBV24-1
J: TRBJ2-1
D: .
CDR3: CATSVHTPPGEQFF
DNA: TGTGCCACCAGCGTTCATACTCCCCCTGGTGAGCAGTTCTTC

size: .
V: TRBV7-9
J: TRBJ2-7
D: TRBD2
CDR3: CASSAGLAGDHEQYF
DNA: TGTGCCAGCAGCGCGGGACTAGCGGGAGACCACGAGCAGTACTTC

size: .
V: TRBV30
J: TRBJ1-3
D: .
CDR3: CAWSVDVGNTIYF
DNA: TGTGCCTGGAGTGTAGACGTCGGAAACACCATATATTTT

size: .
V: TRBV6-1
J: TRBJ2-7
D: TRBD2
CDR3: CATEKSGGGYEQYF
DNA: TGTGCCACCGAGAAAAGTGGCGGGGGATACGAGCAGTACTTC

size: few
V: TRBV4-1
J: TRBJ2-7
D: TRBD1
CDR3: CASSRGEGALSEQYF
DNA: TGCGCCAGCAGCCGCGGCGAGGGGGCGCTCAGCGAGCAGTACTTC

size: many
V: TRBV6-1
J: TRBJ2-5
D: .
CDR3: CASIRGGAQETQYF
DNA: TGTGCCAGCATCCGAGGGGGGGCACAAGAGACCCAGTACTTC

size: many
V: TRBV29-1
J: TRBJ1-2
D: .
CDR3: CSVDRDGLGYTF
DNA: TGCAGCGTTGACAGGGACGGATTAGGCTACACCTTC

size: .
V: TRBV20-1
J: TRBJ2-5
D: .
CDR3: CSGQPRKETQYF
DNA: TGCAGTGGACAGCCGAGAAAAGAGACCCAGTACTTC

size: .
V: TRBV20-1
J: TRBJ1-1
D: .
CDR3: CSARKGGLAEAFF
DNA: TGCAGTGCTAGAAAAGGTGGACTAGCTGAAGCTTTCTTT